Listed here are 26 T cell receptor beta chains from one sample, sequenced in a study of CD8 T cells in Susac syndrome. Reverse transcription of about 0.5 to 1 ug RNA used random hexamers. A single record per CDR3 protein comes from TCRdb applying MiXCR to the immunoSEQ multiplex PCR reads. The repertoire holds hundreds of thousands of distinct CDR3 sequences, 95% seen once, with about 0.091% in the top ten. Source material: CD4+ T cells from PBMCs. The receptor source for this set is a human donor with multiple sclerosis.

The CDR3 here is CASNNKGQAVNSNYGYTF. CDR3 nucleotide sequence: TGTGCCAGCAACAACAAGGGACAGGCCGTGAACTCCAACTATGGCTACACCTTC. The rearrangement links TRBV7-2 to TRBJ1-2; 8 bases map to TRBD1. This CDR3 region has 18 residues. Germline trimming cut 7 bases from V and 2 bases from J; bases unmatched to any gene: 18. Germline V gives CDR1 SGHTA, CDR2 FQGNSA.

The V and J genes are TRBV30 and TRBJ1-5, with D possibly TRBD1 on 5 matching bases. V was trimmed by 0 bases and J by 2 bases, leaving 14 bases between them. Germline loops: CDR1 GTSNPN, CDR2 SVGIG (reference sequence). The CDR3 totals 16 residues. The CDR3 loop is CAWSVRRAGGNQPQHF. In nucleotides, the CDR3 is TGTGCCTGGAGTGTACGCAGGGCCGGGGGCAATCAGCCCCAGCATTTT.

This rearrangement joins TRBV6-1 to TRBJ2-2; D is possibly TRBD1 (5 bases). Trimming left V 4 bases short and J 0 bases short, with 9 bases between. Germline V gene lookup returns CDR1 MNHNS and CDR2 SASEGT. This CDR3 is 15 amino acids long. The CDR3 loop reads CASSGRAANTGELFF. CDR3 bases: TGTGCCAGCAGTGGCAGGGCTGCGAACACCGGGGAGCTGTTTTTT.

J is TRBJ2-7 and V is TRBV6-6; 8 bases agree with TRBD1. Germline lookup yields CDR1 MNHNY and CDR2 SVGAGI (reference sequence). Trimming cost V 4 bases and J 4 bases; bases outside gene matches: 6. The CDR3 runs to 14 residues. The CDR3 reads CASSSGTGWYEQYF. CDR3 sequence (DNA): TGTGCCAGCAGTTCGGGGACAGGATGGTACGAGCAGTACTTC.

The genes are TRBV5-8 and TRBJ1-5, with D unresolved. CDR3 length equals 13 residues. V was cut by 0 bases and J by 6 bases, with 7 bases left in between. Germline values: CDR1 SGHTS, CDR2 YDEGEE. CDR3 amino acids: CASSLGTRQPQHF. In nucleotides, the CDR3 is TGTGCCAGCAGCTTGGGGACCCGTCAGCCCCAGCATTTT.

In this sample, this clonotype turned up a few times. This rearrangement joins TRBV13 to TRBJ2-5; 7 positions agree with TRBD1. CDR1 and CDR2 (germline): PRHDT, FYEKMQ (reference sequence). The CDR3 runs to 14 residues. Trimming removed 5 bases from V and 2 bases from J; junction bases left unmatched: 5. The CDR3 region is CASSLVGQQETQYF. The DNA of the CDR3 is TGTGCCAGCAGCCTGGTGGGACAGCAAGAGACCCAGTACTTC.

The genes are TRBV7-2 and TRBJ1-2; D gene ambiguous. Trimming removed 1 base from V and 2 bases from J, with 11 bases in between. This CDR3 has 15 residues. The germline CDR1 and CDR2 sequences are SGHTA and FQGNSA. This chain's CDR3 is CASSLVAGANYGYTF. The CDR3 coding sequence is TGTGCCAGCAGCTTAGTGGCAGGAGCGAACTATGGCTACACCTTC. Full variable domain (remainder filled in from reference TRBV7-2 and TRBJ1-2): GAGVSQSPSNKVTEKGKDVELRCDPISGHTALYWYRQSLGQGLEFLIYFQGNSAPDKSGLPSDRFSAERTGGSVSTLTIQRTQQEDSAVYLCASSLVAGANYGYTFGSGTRLTVV.

The chain employs TRBV12-3 or TRBV12-4 and TRBJ1-6, with no clear D. Trimming pared 1 base from V and 10 bases from J, leaving 14 bases between. The CDR3 loop spans 15 amino acids. The CDR3 loop reads CASSLGGGVDSPLHF. The CDR3 DNA follows: TGTGCCAGCAGTTTAGGCGGAGGAGTGGACTCACCCCTCCACTTT.

A single count supports this clonotype. V gene TRBV28 combines with J gene TRBJ2-1; D gene unclear. The germline gives CDR1 MDHEN, CDR2 SYDVKM. V was pared by 3 bases and J by 1 base, with 7 bases between. There are 14 residues in the CDR3. CDR3 residues: CASSLGVSYNEQFF. Here the CDR3 DNA reads TGTGCCAGCAGTTTGGGTGTATCCTACAATGAGCAGTTCTTC.

The chain recombines TRBV14 with TRBJ2-7, with 8 positions matching TRBD2. This CDR3 is built from 15 residues. V lost 5 bases to trimming and J lost 0 bases; unmatched junction nucleotides: 6. Germline V gene data show CDR1 as SGHDN and CDR2 as FVKESK. DNA for the CDR3: TGTGCCAGCAGCTCAATCACTAGCGGCTCCTACGAGCAGTACTTC. It specifies CASSSITSGSYEQYF.

The genes are TRBV9 and TRBJ2-3; unclear D gene. The germline CDR1 and CDR2 sequences are SGDLS and YYNGEE. The CDR3 has 12 amino acids. V dropped 6 bases and J dropped 2 bases, with 7 bases sitting between them. As DNA, the CDR3 is TGTGCCAGCACAGAGGTCACAGATACGCAGTATTTT. Its translation is CASTEVTDTQYF.

The rearrangement uses TRBV27 and TRBJ1-1, with 7 bases aligning to TRBD1. The CDR3 spans 14 residues. J gave up 1 base and V 8 bases, and 7 bases lay outside the gene matches. Germline V lookup: CDR1 MNHEY, CDR2 SMNVEV (reference sequence). The chain's CDR3 is CASYPQGGNTEAFF. The DNA of the CDR3 is TGTGCCAGCTATCCGCAGGGGGGGAACACTGAAGCTTTCTTT.

This chain links TRBV30 with TRBJ1-3, with a possible D match to TRBD1 (6 bases). V was shortened by 2 bases and J by 4 bases, with 15 bases between the two germline ends. There are 15 residues in the CDR3. Per the germline V gene, CDR1 is GTSNPN and CDR2 is SVGIG (reference sequence). CDR3 sequence reads: CAWSINSGAGNTIYF. The CDR3 bases are TGTGCCTGGAGTATTAACTCAGGGGCGGGAAACACCATATATTTT.

The chain links TRBV27 to TRBJ1-2; D is ambiguous. V shed 5 bases and J shed 4 bases, with 11 bases lying between them. Germline V gene lookup returns CDR1 MNHEY and CDR2 SMNVEV (reference sequence). The CDR3 consists of 13 residues. CDR3 protein: CASSNGIRYGYTF. The CDR3 coding sequence is TGTGCCAGCAGTAACGGGATACGCTATGGCTACACCTTC.

This chain connects TRBV5-1 to TRBJ1-5; D is possibly TRBD1 (5 bases). This CDR3 has 15 amino acids. Trimming removed 0 bases from V and 4 bases from J, with 11 bases in between. Germline V lookup: CDR1 SGHRS, CDR2 YFSETQ. CDR3 region: CASSLVSGPNQPQHF. CDR3 DNA: TGCGCCAGCAGCTTGGTTTCAGGGCCAAATCAGCCCCAGCATTTT.

V and J are TRBV15 and TRBJ2-7; a weak D match, TRBD2 (6 bases). This CDR3 comprises 14 residues. CDR1 is LNHNV, CDR2 YYDKDF, per germline (reference sequence). V was cut by 1 base and J by 5 bases, with 12 bases left in between. CDR3 sequence reads: CATSRGGKNNEQYF. The DNA of the CDR3 is TGTGCCACCAGCAGAGGCGGGAAGAACAACGAGCAGTACTTC.

The chain recombines TRBV5-4 with TRBJ1-5; D uncertain. The V gene lost 6 bases and the J gene lost 0 bases, with 16 bases spanning the gap. This CDR3 spans 16 amino acids. Germline V CDR1 and CDR2: SGHNT, YYREEE (reference sequence). The DNA for the CDR3 is TGTGCCAGCAAGGACCAGACTAACTATAGCAATCAGCCCCAGCATTTT. The encoded protein is CASKDQTNYSNQPQHF.

This chain uses TRBV27 with TRBJ2-7, with D possibly matching TRBD2 (5 bases). In germline, CDR1 is MNHEY, CDR2 SMNVEV (reference sequence). The V end was cut by 9 bases, the J end by 4 bases, with 13 bases between. The CDR3 is 12 amino acids. The chain's CDR3 is CASGKGVYEQYF. CDR3 DNA: TGTGCCAGTGGGAAGGGAGTTTACGAGCAGTACTTC.

The chain combines TRBV7-9 with TRBJ2-7; 12 nucleotides align to TRBD1. CDR1 is SEHNR, CDR2 FQNEAQ, per germline (reference sequence). J was trimmed by 3 bases and V by 6 bases; bases with no gene match: 9. The CDR3 consists of 16 residues. DNA of the CDR3: TGTGCCAGCAGGCCGACCGGGACAGGGGGCGTCTACGAGCAGTACTTC. It is translated as CASRPTGTGGVYEQYF.

V is TRBV6-1 and J is TRBJ2-4, with TRBD1 as a possible D gene (5 bases). The germline CDR1 and CDR2 sequences are MNHNS and SASEGT. Trimming shortened V by 8 bases and J by 1 base, and 9 bases separated the two germline ends. The CDR3 spans 13 residues. CDR3 DNA: TGTGCCAGCGGCGCAGGGGCCAAAAACATTCAGTACTTC. Translation gives CASGAGAKNIQYF.

The rearrangement joins TRBV3-1 to TRBJ1-4; TRBD1 is a possible D gene (5 bases). With 3 bases removed from V and 8 bases from J, the gap between germline ends came to 13 bases. Germline V gene lookup returns CDR1 LGHDT and CDR2 YNNKEL (reference sequence). This CDR3 comprises 14 residues. This CDR3 is CASSHAQGYEKLFF. The CDR3 DNA sequence: TGTGCCAGCAGCCACGCGCAGGGATACGAAAAACTGTTTTTT. Filled out from reference TRBV3-1 and TRBJ1-4, the complete variable domain reads DTAVSQTPKYLVTQMGNDKSIKCEQNLGHDTMYWYKQDSKKFLKIMFSYNNKELIINETVPNRFSPKSPDKAHLNLHINSLELGDSAVYFCASSHAQGYEKLFFGSGTQLSVL.

V usage is TRBV12-3 or TRBV12-4 and J usage is TRBJ2-2, with D uncertain. There are 13 residues in the CDR3. V was trimmed by 2 bases and J by 8 bases, leaving 9 bases between them. Written as DNA, the CDR3 is TGTGCCAGCAGTTTATTTGTAGGAGGGGAGCTGTTTTTT. Encoded protein: CASSLFVGGELFF.

This clonotype was observed a single time. J is TRBJ2-1 and V is TRBV30; weak D call: TRBD1 (5 bases). The CDR3 is 14 residues long. With 0 bases removed from V and 2 bases from J, the gap between germline ends came to 8 bases. Per the germline V gene, CDR1 is GTSNPN and CDR2 is SVGIG (reference sequence). The CDR3 sequence: CAWSVRVAYNEQFF. CDR3 DNA: TGTGCCTGGAGTGTCAGGGTAGCCTACAATGAGCAGTTCTTC.

This rearrangement joins TRBV14 to TRBJ2-1; D ambiguous. The CDR3 covers 16 residues. CDR1 is SGHDN, CDR2 FVKESK, per germline. Trimming removed 1 base from V and 1 base from J, with 11 bases in between. The CDR3, as DNA: TGTGCCAGCAGCCAAGTTGTAGACTGGTCCTACAATGAGCAGTTCTTC. Translated: CASSQVVDWSYNEQFF.

The rearrangement links TRBV6-1 to TRBJ2-3, with 8 bases aligning to TRBD2. CDR3 length equals 16 residues. The V gene end was trimmed by 6 bases and the J gene end by 1 base; junction bases not matched to a gene: 9. Germline values: CDR1 MNHNS, CDR2 SASEGT. CDR3 protein: CASRETGTRGTDTQYF. DNA for the CDR3: TGTGCCAGCAGGGAGACCGGGACTAGAGGCACAGATACGCAGTATTTT.

V gene TRBV27 combines with J gene TRBJ2-3; 11 bases are shared with TRBD2. Trimming removed 8 bases from V and 2 bases from J; junction bases left unmatched: 12. The CDR3 covers 17 residues. Germline CDR1 MNHEY, CDR2 SMNVEV (reference sequence). CDR3 sequence: CASGLALAGGDTDTQYF. The CDR3 DNA follows: TGTGCCAGCGGATTGGCCTTAGCGGGAGGGGACACAGATACGCAGTATTTT.